This T cell receptor beta chain was identified during a study of blood T cells in healthy people across ages. Study-level points and caveats: The CMV status of each donor remained undetermined, and this could have confounded shifts in expanded clonotypes. Observed TCR beta diversity per million T cells went down as age went up. This fall followed a roughly linear course with age.

Per-sample yields of isolated PBMCs were at least 6 million. Primers used in a second PCR of about 6 to 11 cycles were a sample-barcoded 5' primer and a J-beta primer mix. TCRdb used MiXCR to reprocess the 5' RACE reads, holding one entry per CDR3 protein. The sample includes 600,000 or so distinct CDR3 sequences, approximately 30% of them seen just once. The CDR3 runs 14 residues. CDR1 is MNHNS, CDR2 SASEGT, per germline. V lost 6 bases, J lost 2 bases, and 13 bases lay in between. On this clonotype itself: The antigen remains unidentified.

This TCR derives from a woman older than 75 in good health. The rearrangement joins TRBV6-1 to TRBJ1-1; possible D gene TRBD1, 5 bases. What was sequenced was blood. The DNA for the CDR3 is TGTGCCAGCAGGGAGTGGCAGGGCAACACTGAAGCTTTCTTT. Encoded protein: CASREWQGNTEAFF.